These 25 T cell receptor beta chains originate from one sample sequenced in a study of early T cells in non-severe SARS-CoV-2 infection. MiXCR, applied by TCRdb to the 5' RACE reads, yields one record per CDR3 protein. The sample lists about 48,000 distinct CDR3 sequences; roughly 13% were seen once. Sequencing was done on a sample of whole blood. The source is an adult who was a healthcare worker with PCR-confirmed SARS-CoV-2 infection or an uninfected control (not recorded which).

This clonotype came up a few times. The CDR3 DNA sequence: TGTGCCAGCAGTTTAAAAACAGAGTACGGGGAGCTGTTTTTT. Its translation is CASSLKTEYGELFF. The chain carries TRBV27 and TRBJ2-2, with D hard to call. The CDR3 spans 14 residues. Germline-derived CDR1 and CDR2 are MNHEY and SMNVEV (reference sequence). V gave up 2 bases and J gave up 7 bases, with 11 bases separating them.

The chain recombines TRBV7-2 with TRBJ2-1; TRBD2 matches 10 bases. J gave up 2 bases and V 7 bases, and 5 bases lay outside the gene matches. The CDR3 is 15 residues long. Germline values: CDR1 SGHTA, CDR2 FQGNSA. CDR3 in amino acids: CASTRTSGTYNEQFF. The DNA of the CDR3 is TGTGCCAGCACCAGGACTAGCGGAACCTACAATGAGCAGTTCTTC.

CDR3: CATSTVYGYTF. CDR3 DNA: TGTGCCACCAGCACTGTCTATGGCTACACCTTC. The V gene is TRBV28, the J gene TRBJ1-2; D not resolved. CDR1 and CDR2 (germline): MDHEN, SYDVKM. The V gene lost 10 bases and the J gene lost 4 bases, with 10 bases spanning the gap. This CDR3 has 11 amino acids.

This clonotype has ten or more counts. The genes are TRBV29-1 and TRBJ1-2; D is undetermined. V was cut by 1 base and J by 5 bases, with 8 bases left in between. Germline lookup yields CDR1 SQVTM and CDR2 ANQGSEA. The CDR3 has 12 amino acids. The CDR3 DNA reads TGCAGCGTTGAAGCGAACCAATATGGCTACACCTTC. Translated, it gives CSVEANQYGYTF.

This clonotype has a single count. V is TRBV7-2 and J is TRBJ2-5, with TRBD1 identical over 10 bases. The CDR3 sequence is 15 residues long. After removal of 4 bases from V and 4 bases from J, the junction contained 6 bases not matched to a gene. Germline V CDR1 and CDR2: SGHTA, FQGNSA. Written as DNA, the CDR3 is TGTGCCAGCAGCTCCTCCGGGACAGGGGCAGAGACCCAGTACTTC. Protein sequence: CASSSSGTGAETQYF.

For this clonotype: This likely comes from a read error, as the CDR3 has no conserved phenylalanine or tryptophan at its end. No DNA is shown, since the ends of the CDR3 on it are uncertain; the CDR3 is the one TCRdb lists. The CDR3 protein is CASSQDWASS. The chain couples TRBV4-1 to TRBJ2-1. Germline assignment: CDR1 MGHRA and CDR2 YSYEKL. Counting both end residues, the CDR3 totals 10 amino acids.

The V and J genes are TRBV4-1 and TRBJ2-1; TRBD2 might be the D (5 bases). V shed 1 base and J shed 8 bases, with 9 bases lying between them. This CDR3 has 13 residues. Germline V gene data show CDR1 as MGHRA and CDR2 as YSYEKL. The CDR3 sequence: CASSQVASYEQFF. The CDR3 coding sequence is TGCGCCAGCAGCCAAGTGGCTAGCTATGAGCAGTTCTTC.

CDR3 nucleotides: TGCAGTGCTAAGACAGATCATAACACTGAAGCTTTCTTT. Protein sequence: CSAKTDHNTEAFF. The chain employs TRBV20-1 and TRBJ1-1, with a weak D call TRBD1 (5 bases). CDR3 length: 13 residues. V was cut by 4 bases and J by 2 bases, with 11 bases left in between. Germline V gives CDR1 DFQATT, CDR2 SNEGSKA (reference sequence).

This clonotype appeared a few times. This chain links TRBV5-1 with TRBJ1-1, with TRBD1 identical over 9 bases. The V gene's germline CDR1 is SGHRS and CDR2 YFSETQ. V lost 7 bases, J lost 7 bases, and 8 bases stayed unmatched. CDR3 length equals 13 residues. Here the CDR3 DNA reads TGCGCCAGCGAAAAGGACAGGGGCAGTGAAGCTTTCTTT. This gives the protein CASEKDRGSEAFF. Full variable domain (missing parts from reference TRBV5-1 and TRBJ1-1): KAGVTQTPRYLIKTRGQQVTLSCSPISGHRSVSWYQQTPGQGLQFLFEYFSETQRNKGNFPGRFSGRQFSNSRSEMNVSTLELGDSALYLCASEKDRGSEAFFGQGTRLTVV.

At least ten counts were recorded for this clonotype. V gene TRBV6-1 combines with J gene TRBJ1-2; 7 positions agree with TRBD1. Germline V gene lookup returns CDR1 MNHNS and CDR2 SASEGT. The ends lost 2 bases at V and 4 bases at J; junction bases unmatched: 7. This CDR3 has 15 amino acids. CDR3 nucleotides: TGTGCCAGCAGTGAACCATCGAACAGGGGCTATGGCTACACCTTC. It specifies CASSEPSNRGYGYTF.

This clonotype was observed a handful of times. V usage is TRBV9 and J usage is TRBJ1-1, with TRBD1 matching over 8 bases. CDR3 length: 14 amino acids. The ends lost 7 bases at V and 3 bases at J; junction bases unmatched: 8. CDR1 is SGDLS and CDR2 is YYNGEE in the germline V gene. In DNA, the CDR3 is TGTGCCAGCGGAGGAGGACAGGGCCACACTGAAGCTTTCTTT. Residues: CASGGGQGHTEAFF.

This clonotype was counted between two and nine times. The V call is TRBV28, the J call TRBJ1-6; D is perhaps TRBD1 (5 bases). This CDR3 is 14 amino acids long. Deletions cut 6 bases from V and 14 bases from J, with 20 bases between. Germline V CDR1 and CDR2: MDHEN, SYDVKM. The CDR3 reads CASSSAGTFFALHF. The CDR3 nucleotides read TGTGCCAGCAGCTCGGCCGGGACCTTCTTCGCCCTCCACTTT.

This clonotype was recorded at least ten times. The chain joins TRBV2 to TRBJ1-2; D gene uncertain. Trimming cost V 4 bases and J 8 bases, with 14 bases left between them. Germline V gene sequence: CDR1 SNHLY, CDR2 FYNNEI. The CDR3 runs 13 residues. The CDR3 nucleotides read TGTGCCAGCAGTGTCACTAGAGCCCGAGGCTACACCTTC. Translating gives CASSVTRARGYTF.

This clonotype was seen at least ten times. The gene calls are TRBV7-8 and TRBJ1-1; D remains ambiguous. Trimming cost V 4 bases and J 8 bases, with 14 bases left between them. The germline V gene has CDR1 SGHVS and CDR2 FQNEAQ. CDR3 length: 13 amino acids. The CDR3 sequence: CASSYLPGVEAFF. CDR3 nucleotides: TGTGCCAGCAGCTATCTTCCAGGCGTAGAAGCTTTCTTT.

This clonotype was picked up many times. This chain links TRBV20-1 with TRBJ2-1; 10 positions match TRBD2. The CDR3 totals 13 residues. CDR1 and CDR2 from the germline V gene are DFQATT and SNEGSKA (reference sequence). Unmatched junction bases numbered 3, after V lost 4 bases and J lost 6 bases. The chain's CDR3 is CSATSGSSNEQFF. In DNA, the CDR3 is TGCAGTGCTACTAGCGGGAGTTCCAATGAGCAGTTCTTC.

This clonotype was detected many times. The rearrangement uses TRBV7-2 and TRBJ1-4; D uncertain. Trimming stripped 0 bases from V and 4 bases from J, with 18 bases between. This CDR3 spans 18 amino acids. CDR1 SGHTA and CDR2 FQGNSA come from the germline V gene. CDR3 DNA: TGTGCCAGCAGCTTAGCGTCGGCGACTACCCCGAGTAATGAAAAACTGTTTTTT. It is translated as CASSLASATTPSNEKLFF.

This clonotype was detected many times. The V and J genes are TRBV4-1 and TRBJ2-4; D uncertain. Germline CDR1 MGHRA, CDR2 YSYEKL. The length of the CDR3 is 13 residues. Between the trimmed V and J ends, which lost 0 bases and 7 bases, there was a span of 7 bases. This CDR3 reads CASSQDSGNIQYF. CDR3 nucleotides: TGCGCCAGCAGCCAAGATAGTGGGAACATTCAGTACTTC.

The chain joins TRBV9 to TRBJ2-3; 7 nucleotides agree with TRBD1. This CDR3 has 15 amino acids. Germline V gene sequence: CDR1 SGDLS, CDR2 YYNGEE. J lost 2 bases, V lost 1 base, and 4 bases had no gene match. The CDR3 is CASSVLQGYTDTQYF. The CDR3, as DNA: TGTGCCAGCAGCGTACTACAGGGGTACACAGATACGCAGTATTTT.

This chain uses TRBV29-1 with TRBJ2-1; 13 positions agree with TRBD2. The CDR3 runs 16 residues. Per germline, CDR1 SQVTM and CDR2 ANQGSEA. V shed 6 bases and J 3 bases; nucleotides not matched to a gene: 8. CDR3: CSVSGTSGNIYNEQFF. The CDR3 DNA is TGCAGCGTATCCGGGACTAGCGGGAACATCTACAATGAGCAGTTCTTC.

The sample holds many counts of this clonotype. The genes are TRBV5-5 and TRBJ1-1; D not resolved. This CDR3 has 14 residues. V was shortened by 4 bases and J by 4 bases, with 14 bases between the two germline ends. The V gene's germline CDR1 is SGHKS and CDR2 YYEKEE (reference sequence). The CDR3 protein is CASSPSLRVTEAFF. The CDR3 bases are TGTGCCAGCAGCCCCTCGTTGAGGGTCACTGAAGCTTTCTTT.

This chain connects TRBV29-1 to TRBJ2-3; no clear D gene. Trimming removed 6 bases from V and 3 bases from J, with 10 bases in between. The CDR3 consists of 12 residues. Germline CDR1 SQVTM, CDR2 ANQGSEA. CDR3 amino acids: CSVRIRTDTQYF. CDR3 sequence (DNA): TGCAGCGTCCGCATACGGACAGATACGCAGTATTTT.

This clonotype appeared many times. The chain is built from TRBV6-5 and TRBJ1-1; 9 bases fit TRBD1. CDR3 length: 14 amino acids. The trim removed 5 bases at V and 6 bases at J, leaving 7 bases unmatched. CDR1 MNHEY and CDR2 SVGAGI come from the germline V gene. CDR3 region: CASSMGDRDAEAFF. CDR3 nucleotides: TGTGCCAGCAGTATGGGGGACAGGGACGCTGAAGCTTTCTTT.

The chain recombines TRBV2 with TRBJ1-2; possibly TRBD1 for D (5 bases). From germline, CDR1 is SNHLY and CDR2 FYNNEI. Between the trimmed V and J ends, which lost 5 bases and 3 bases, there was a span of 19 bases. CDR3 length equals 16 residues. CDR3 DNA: TGTGCCAGCAGTTTCCTGGAACAGGCTTTAGACTATGGCTACACCTTC. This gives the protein CASSFLEQALDYGYTF.

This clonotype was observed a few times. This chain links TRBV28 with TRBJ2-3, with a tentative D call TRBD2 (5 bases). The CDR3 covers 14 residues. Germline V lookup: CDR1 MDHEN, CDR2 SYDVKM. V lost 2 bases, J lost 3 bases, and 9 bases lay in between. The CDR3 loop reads CASSLGSLTDTQYF. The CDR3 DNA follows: TGTGCCAGCAGTTTAGGGAGTTTGACAGATACGCAGTATTTT.

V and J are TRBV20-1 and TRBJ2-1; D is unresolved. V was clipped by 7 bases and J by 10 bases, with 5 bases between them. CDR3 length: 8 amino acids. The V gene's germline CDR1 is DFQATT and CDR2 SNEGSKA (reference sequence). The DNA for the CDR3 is TGCAGTGTAAGGGAGCAGTTCTTC. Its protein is CSVREQFF.